What follows are 18 T cell receptor beta chains derived from one specimen sequenced in a study of CD49a tissue-resident CD8 T cells in human skin. Repertoires were generated with immunoSEQ multiplex PCR, while TCRdb's copy carries only in-frame clones and drops some. Among some 900 clones listed, approximately 60% were seen once. The sequenced sample consisted of CLA- CD8+ effector memory T cells sorted from blood. These receptor sequences come from a human donor in good health.

This clone is large within its sample. The chain links TRBV6-4 to TRBJ2-5, with 10 bases aligning to TRBD2. With V trimmed by 6 bases and J by 2 bases, 6 bases remained unmatched. This CDR3 region has 15 residues. Per germline, CDR1 MRHNA and CDR2 SNTAGT. The CDR3: CASSPLAGPQETQYF. The CDR3 nucleotides read TGTGCCAGCAGCCCACTAGCGGGGCCGCAAGAGACCCAGTACTTC.

Here the CDR3 DNA reads TGTGCCAGCAGCTTAACACTGGGAGGGATCTCGGGGGCCAACGTCCTGACTTTC. Its protein product is CASSLTLGGISGANVLTF. The chain links TRBV7-6 to TRBJ2-6, with TRBD2 matching over 7 bases. Germline loops: CDR1 SGHVS, CDR2 FNYEAQ. This CDR3 contains 18 residues. The V gene end was trimmed by 2 bases and the J gene end by 4 bases; junction bases not matched to a gene: 11.

This chain joins TRBV28 and TRBJ1-3; 12 nucleotides agree with TRBD1. The CDR3 consists of 20 residues. The J segment lost 0 bases and the V segment lost 3 bases, leaving 12 bases of the junction unmatched. Germline-derived CDR1 and CDR2 are MDHEN and SYDVKM. In nucleotides, the CDR3 is TGTGCCAGCAGTTTTCTACCGGGACAGGGGGCCTTCAGCTCTGGAAACACCATATATTTT. Amino acid sequence: CASSFLPGQGAFSSGNTIYF. The full variable domain, completed using reference TRBV28 and TRBJ1-3, is DVKVTQSSRYLVKRTGEKVFLECVQDMDHENMFWYRQDPGLGLRLIYFSYDVKMKEKGDIPEGYSVSREKKERFSLILESASTNQTSMYLCASSFLPGQGAFSSGNTIYFGEGSWLTVV.

The chain recombines TRBV7-3 with TRBJ2-6; 8 nucleotides line up with TRBD1. CDR1 and CDR2 from the germline V gene are SGHTA and FQGTGA. The junction had 8 bases not matched to a gene; V was cut back by 4 bases and J by 0 bases. CDR3 length: 18 amino acids. CDR3 nucleotides: TGTGCCAGCAGCTCCCCGGGACAGGTTAGCTCTGGGGCCAACGTCCTGACTTTC. It translates to CASSSPGQVSSGANVLTF.

The chain joins TRBV5-6 to TRBJ2-4, with D perhaps matching TRBD2 (6 bases). The CDR3 length is 19 residues. CDR1 SGHDT and CDR2 YYEEEE come from the germline V gene. V lost 0 bases, J lost 0 bases, and 19 bases lay in between. The CDR3 coding sequence is TGTGCCAGCAGCTTGGTGCTCGGGGCCCGCGGGGAAGCCAAAAACATTCAGTACTTC. This encodes CASSLVLGARGEAKNIQYF.

This sequence joins TRBV5-1 and TRBJ1-1; D may be TRBD1 (5 bases). Between the trimmed V and J ends, which lost 1 base and 2 bases, there was a span of 12 bases. The length of the CDR3 is 15 residues. The germline V gene encodes CDR1 SGHRS and CDR2 YFSETQ. CDR3 bases: TGCGCCAGCAGCTTGCGAGGGGAGGGTAACACTGAAGCTTTCTTT. Protein: CASSLRGEGNTEAFF.

A single count supports this clone. The chain uses TRBV6-1 and TRBJ1-2; 10 positions agree with TRBD1. Germline V CDR1 and CDR2: MNHNS, SASEGT. With 0 bases clipped from V and 8 bases from J, the junction kept 6 bases outside the gene matches. The CDR3 has 15 amino acids. The DNA for the CDR3 is TGTGCCAGCAGTGAAGCGACAGGGGGCGCGGGGGGCTACACCTTC. Residues: CASSEATGGAGGYTF.

Judged by abundance, this clone is large. This chain connects TRBV7-9 to TRBJ2-1, with D perhaps TRBD1 (6 bases). Germline-derived CDR1 and CDR2 are SEHNR and FQNEAQ (reference sequence). This CDR3 has 15 residues. The V end lost 1 base, the J end lost 5 bases, and 12 bases lay between the germline ends. CDR3 in amino acids: CASSLVTGYNNEQFF. The DNA of the CDR3 is TGTGCCAGCAGCTTAGTAACAGGGTATAACAATGAGCAGTTCTTC.

The chain links TRBV28 to TRBJ1-1, with TRBD1 identical over 8 bases. Looked up from germline, CDR1 is MDHEN and CDR2 is SYDVKM. V lost 3 bases to trimming and J lost 6 bases; unmatched junction nucleotides: 3. The CDR3 sequence is 13 residues long. CDR3 DNA sequence: TGTGCCAGCAGTTTGACAGGGGAGTCTGAAGCTTTCTTT. Its translation: CASSLTGESEAFF.

The chain employs TRBV15 and TRBJ1-2, with D unresolved. This CDR3 is 15 amino acids long. Trimming removed 5 bases from V and 1 base from J, with 14 bases in between. Germline-derived CDR1 and CDR2 are LNHNV and YYDKDF (reference sequence). CDR3 in amino acids: CATSAEGPFNYGYTF. Here the CDR3 DNA reads TGTGCCACCAGCGCGGAAGGTCCGTTTAACTATGGCTACACCTTC.

This clone was seen only a few times. V and J are TRBV10-3 and TRBJ2-1, with 7 nucleotides matching TRBD2. Germline V gene data show CDR1 as ENHRY and CDR2 as SYGVKD. The J segment lost 9 bases and the V segment lost 5 bases, leaving 1 base of the junction unmatched. The CDR3 has 11 residues. The CDR3 bases are TGTGCCATCAGTCGGGGGGTTGAGCAGTTCTTC. Translating it yields CAISRGVEQFF.

The gene calls are TRBV6-1 and TRBJ2-5, with D tentatively TRBD1 (5 bases). This CDR3 contains 15 residues. From germline, CDR1 is MNHNS and CDR2 SASEGT. The V end lost 3 bases, the J end lost 2 bases, and 13 bases lay between the germline ends. CDR3 in amino acids: CASSEVSGKQETQYF. DNA of the CDR3: TGTGCCAGCAGTGAGGTGTCAGGGAAACAAGAGACCCAGTACTTC.

The chain joins TRBV4-2 to TRBJ1-1; D gene ambiguous. The CDR3 is 13 amino acids. CDR1 and CDR2 (germline): LGHNA, YNFKEQ. The germline V and J ends were trimmed by 0 bases and 8 bases, with 10 bases remaining between them. The CDR3 coding sequence is TGTGCCAGCAGCCAAGATTTGTTGACAGAAGCTTTCTTT. This translates into CASSQDLLTEAFF.

This clone was seen only a few times. This chain uses TRBV28 with TRBJ1-1, with D hard to call. V was pared by 2 bases and J by 7 bases, with 17 bases between. CDR3 length: 15 amino acids. Germline-derived CDR1 and CDR2 are MDHEN and SYDVKM. The CDR3 reads CASSLLRGNGYEAFF. CDR3 in DNA: TGTGCCAGCAGTTTACTTCGCGGGAATGGGTATGAAGCTTTCTTT.

On this clone: The same CDR3 is also encoded by other DNA sequences in this sample. This sequence joins TRBV7-9 and TRBJ2-1, with 11 nucleotides matching TRBD1. Germline trimming cut 4 bases from V and 4 bases from J; bases unmatched to any gene: 12. The CDR3 has 18 residues. The V gene's germline CDR1 is SEHNR and CDR2 FQNEAQ (reference sequence). The CDR3 DNA follows: TGTGCCAGCAGCTCCAGTTGGGGACAGGGGGATTTGTACAATGAGCAGTTCTTC. Protein product: CASSSSWGQGDLYNEQFF.

This clone was seen only once. The chain combines TRBV27 with TRBJ2-1; the D gene is possibly TRBD2 (6 bases). Trimming removed 6 bases at V and 4 bases at J, with 13 bases between. The CDR3 has 14 residues. Germline lookup yields CDR1 MNHEY and CDR2 SMNVEV (reference sequence). The CDR3 protein is CASRTGEPYNEQFF. The CDR3 DNA reads TGTGCCAGCAGGACGGGGGAACCTTACAATGAGCAGTTCTTC.

The chain carries TRBV7-9 and TRBJ2-1, with TRBD2 as a possible D gene (6 bases). CDR1 is SEHNR, CDR2 FQNEAQ, per germline (reference sequence). This CDR3 contains 13 residues. Trimming stripped 5 bases from V and 15 bases from J, with 20 bases between. The CDR3 DNA follows: TGTGCCAGCAGCCCCCCCGGAGGGTGGGGCACGTTCTTC. Translation: CASSPPGGWGTFF.

This chain joins TRBV27 and TRBJ1-1, with D possibly matching TRBD1 (5 bases). The CDR3 runs to 13 residues. Germline CDR1 reads MNHEY; CDR2 reads SMNVEV (reference sequence). V dropped 3 bases and J dropped 1 base, with 6 bases sitting between them. DNA of the CDR3: TGTGCCAGCAGTTTGCAGGGGAACACTGAAGCTTTCTTT. It is translated as CASSLQGNTEAFF.